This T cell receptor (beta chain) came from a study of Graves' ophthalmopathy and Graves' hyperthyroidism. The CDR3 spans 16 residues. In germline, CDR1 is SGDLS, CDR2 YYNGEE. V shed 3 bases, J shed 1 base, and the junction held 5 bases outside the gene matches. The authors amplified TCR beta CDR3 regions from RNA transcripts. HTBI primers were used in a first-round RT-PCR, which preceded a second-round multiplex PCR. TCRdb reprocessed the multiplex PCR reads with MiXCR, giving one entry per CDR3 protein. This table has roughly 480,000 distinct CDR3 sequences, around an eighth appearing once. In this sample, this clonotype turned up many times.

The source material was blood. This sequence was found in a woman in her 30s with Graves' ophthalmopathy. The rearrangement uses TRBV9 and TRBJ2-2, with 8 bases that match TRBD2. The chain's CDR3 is CASSAAGGKNTGELFF. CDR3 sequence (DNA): TGTGCCAGCAGCGCCGCGGGGGGAAAGAACACCGGGGAGCTGTTTTTT.